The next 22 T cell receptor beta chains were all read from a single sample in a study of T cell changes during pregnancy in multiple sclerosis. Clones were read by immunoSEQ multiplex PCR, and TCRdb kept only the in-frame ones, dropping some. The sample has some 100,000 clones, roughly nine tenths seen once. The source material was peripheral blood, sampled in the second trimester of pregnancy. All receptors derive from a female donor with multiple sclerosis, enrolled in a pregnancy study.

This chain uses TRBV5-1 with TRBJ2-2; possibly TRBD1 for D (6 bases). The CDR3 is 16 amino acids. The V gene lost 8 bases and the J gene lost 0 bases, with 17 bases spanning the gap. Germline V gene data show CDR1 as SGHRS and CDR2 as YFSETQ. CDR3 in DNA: TGCGCCAGTACCACGATTGGACAGACGAACACCGGGGAGCTGTTTTTT. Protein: CASTTIGQTNTGELFF.

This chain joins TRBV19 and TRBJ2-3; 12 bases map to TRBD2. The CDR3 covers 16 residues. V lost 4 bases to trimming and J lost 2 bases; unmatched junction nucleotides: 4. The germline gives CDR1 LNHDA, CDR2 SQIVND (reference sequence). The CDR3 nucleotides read TGTGCCAGTAGTACACTAGCGGGGGGACTCACAGATACGCAGTATTTT. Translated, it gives CASSTLAGGLTDTQYF.

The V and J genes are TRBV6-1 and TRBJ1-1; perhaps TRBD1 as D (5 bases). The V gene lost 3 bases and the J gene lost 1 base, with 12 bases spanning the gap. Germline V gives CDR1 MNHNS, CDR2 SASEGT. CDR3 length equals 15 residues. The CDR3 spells CASSDWGVRNTEAFF. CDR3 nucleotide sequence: TGTGCCAGCAGTGACTGGGGGGTCCGGAACACTGAAGCTTTCTTT.

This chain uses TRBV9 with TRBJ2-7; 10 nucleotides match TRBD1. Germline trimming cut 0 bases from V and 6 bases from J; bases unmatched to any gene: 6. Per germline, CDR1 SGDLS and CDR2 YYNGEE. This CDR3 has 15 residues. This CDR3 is CASSVAGQGVTEQYF. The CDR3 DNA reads TGTGCCAGCAGCGTAGCAGGACAGGGGGTCACCGAGCAGTACTTC.

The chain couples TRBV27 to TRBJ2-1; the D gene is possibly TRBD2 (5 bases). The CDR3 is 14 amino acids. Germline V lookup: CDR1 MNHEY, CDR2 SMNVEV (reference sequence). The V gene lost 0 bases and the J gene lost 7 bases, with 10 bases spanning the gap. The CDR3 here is CASSLSGWRNEQFF. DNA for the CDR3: TGTGCCAGCAGTTTATCGGGGTGGAGGAATGAGCAGTTCTTC.

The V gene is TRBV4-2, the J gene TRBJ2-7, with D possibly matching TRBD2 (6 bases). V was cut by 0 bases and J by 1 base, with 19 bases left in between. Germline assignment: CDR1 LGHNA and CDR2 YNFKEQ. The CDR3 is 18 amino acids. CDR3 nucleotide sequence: TGTGCCAGCAGCCAAGAGAGAGCAACTAGCTTTTTTTCCTACGAGCAGTACTTC. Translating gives CASSQERATSFFSYEQYF.

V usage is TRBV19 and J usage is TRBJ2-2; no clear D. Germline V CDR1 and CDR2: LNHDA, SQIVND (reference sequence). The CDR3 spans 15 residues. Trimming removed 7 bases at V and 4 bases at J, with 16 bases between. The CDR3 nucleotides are TGTGCCAGTATAAGCACCGGTCGCGGCACCGGGGAGCTGTTTTTT. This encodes CASISTGRGTGELFF. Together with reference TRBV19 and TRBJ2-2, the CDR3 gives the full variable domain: DGGITQSPKYLFRKEGQNVTLSCEQNLNHDAMYWYRQDPGQGLRLIYYSQIVNDFQKGDIAEGYSVSREKKESFPLTVTSAQKNPTAFYLCASISTGRGTGELFFGEGSRLTVL.

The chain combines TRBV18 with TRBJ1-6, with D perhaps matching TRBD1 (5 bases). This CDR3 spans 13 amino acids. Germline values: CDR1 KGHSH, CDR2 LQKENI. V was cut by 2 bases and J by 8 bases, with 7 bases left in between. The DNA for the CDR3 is TGTGCCAGCTCACCAACGGGGGATTCACCCCTCCACTTT. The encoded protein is CASSPTGDSPLHF.

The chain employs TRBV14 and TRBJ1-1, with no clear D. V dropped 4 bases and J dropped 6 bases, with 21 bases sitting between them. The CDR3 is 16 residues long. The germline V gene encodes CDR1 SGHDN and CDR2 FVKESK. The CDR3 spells CASSPPREGLRAEAFF. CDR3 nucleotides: TGTGCCAGCAGCCCACCTCGAGAGGGCCTAAGGGCTGAAGCTTTCTTT.

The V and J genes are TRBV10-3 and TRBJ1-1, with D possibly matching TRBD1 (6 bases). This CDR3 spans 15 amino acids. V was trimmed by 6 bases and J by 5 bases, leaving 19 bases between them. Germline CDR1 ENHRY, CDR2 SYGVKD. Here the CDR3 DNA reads TGTGCCATCAGGAGACAGGACTTAAAGGAGACTGAAGCTTTCTTT. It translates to CAIRRQDLKETEAFF.

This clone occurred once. The CDR3 DNA follows: TGTGCCAGCAGCTTCCAGGGCAATAATGAAAAACTGTTTTTT. Amino acid sequence: CASSFQGNNEKLFF. The chain recombines TRBV7-2 with TRBJ1-4; a weak D match, TRBD1 (5 bases). The CDR3 extends over 14 amino acids. Deletions cut 3 bases from V and 4 bases from J, with 9 bases between. Germline V lookup: CDR1 SGHTA, CDR2 FQGNSA.

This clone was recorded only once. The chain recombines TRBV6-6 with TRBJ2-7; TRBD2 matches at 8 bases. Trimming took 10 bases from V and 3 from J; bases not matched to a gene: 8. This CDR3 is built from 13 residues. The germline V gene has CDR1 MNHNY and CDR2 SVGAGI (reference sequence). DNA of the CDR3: TGTGCCATTTCCGGGACTAGGGGCTACGAGCAGTACTTC. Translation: CAISGTRGYEQYF.

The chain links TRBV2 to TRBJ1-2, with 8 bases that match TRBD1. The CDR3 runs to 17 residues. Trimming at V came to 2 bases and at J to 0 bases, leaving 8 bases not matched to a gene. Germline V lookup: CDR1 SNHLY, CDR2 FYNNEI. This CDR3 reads CASSEWIGTGANYGYTF. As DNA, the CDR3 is TGTGCCAGCAGTGAATGGATTGGGACAGGAGCTAACTATGGCTACACCTTC.

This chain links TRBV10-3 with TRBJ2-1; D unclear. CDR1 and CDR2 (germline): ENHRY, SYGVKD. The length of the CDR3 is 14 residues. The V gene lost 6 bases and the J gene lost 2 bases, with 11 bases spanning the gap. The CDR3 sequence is CAISRDSAYNEQFF. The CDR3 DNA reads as TGTGCCATCAGCCGAGATAGTGCCTACAATGAGCAGTTCTTC.

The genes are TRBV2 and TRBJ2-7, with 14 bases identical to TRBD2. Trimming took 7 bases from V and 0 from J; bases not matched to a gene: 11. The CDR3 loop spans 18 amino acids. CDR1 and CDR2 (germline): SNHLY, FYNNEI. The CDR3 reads CASTRTRLAGGSSYEQYF. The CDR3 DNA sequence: TGTGCCAGCACCCGAACGAGACTAGCGGGGGGGAGCTCCTACGAGCAGTACTTC.

The CDR3 DNA follows: TGTGCCAGCAGCCTGGGGGGAACCCCTATCTACGAGCAGTACTTC. It encodes CASSLGGTPIYEQYF. V gene TRBV7-9 combines with J gene TRBJ2-7, with D maybe TRBD2 (6 bases). The CDR3 length is 15 residues. Looked up from germline, CDR1 is SEHNR and CDR2 is FQNEAQ (reference sequence). V lost 5 bases and J lost 3, with 17 bases in between. Complete variable domain (other parts from reference TRBV7-9 and TRBJ2-7): DTGVSQNPRHKITKRGQNVTFRCDPISEHNRLYWYRQTLGQGPEFLTYFQNEAQLEKSRLLSDRFSAERPKGSFSTLEIQRTEQGDSAMYLCASSLGGTPIYEQYFGPGTRLTVT.

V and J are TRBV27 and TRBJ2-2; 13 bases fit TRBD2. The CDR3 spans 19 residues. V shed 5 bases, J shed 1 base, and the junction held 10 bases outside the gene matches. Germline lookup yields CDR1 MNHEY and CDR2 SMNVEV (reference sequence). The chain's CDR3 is CASSPPGGLAGMNTGELFF. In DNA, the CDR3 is TGTGCCAGCAGTCCGCCCGGGGGACTAGCGGGAATGAACACCGGGGAGCTGTTTTTT.

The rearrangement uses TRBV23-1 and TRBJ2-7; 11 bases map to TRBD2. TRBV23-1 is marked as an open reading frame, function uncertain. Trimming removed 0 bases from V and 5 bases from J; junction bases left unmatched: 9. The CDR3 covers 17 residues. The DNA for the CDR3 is TGCGCCAGCAGTCAATCCCTTTTAGCGGGAGGGCCTGACGAGCAGTACTTC. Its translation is CASSQSLLAGGPDEQYF.

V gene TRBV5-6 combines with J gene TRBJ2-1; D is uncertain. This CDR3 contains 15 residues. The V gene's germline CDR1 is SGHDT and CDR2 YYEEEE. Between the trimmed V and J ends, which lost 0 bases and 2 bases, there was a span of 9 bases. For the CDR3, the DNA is TGTGCCAGCAGCTTGGGTTTCAGGCCCTACAATGAGCAGTTCTTC. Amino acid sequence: CASSLGFRPYNEQFF.

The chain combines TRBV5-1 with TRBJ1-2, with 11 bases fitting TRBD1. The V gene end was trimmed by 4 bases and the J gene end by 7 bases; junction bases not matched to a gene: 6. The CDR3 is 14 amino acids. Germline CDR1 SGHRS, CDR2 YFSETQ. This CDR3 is CASSRRTGGFGYTF. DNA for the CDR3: TGCGCCAGCAGCCGACGGACAGGGGGCTTTGGCTACACCTTC.

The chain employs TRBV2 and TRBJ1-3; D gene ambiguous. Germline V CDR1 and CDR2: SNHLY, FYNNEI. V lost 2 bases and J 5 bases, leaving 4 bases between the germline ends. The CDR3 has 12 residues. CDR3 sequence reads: CASSETRNTIYF. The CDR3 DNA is TGTGCCAGCAGTGAAACTAGAAACACCATATATTTT.

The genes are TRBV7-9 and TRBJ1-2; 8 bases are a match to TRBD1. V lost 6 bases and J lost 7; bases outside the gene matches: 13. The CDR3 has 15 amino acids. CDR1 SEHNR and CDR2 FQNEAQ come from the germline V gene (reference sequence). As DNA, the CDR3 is TGTGCCAGCAGTCCTTTCGGACAGGGTCTGTCTGGCTACACCTTC. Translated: CASSPFGQGLSGYTF.